The clone carrying this T cell receptor beta chain turned up a few times. The V gene lost 4 bases and the J gene lost 7 bases, with 8 bases spanning the gap. The CDR3 extends over 11 amino acids. The germline CDR1 and CDR2 sequences are MNHEY and SVGEGT. Sequenced by immunoSEQ multiplex PCR; TCRdb stores in-frame clones only, minus some. The profile covers over 120,000 clones, with just under 80% appearing a single time and 1.9% taken by the ten largest. This specimen belongs to a study of blood T cell repertoires in COVID-19. Study details: PBMCs, B-cell-depleted T cells, or T cells were the source of the cDNA or gDNA that made up the material.

The chain uses TRBV6-2 or TRBV6-3 and TRBJ2-7; D gene unclear. This receptor was identified in a woman aged 55-75 years with acute or convalescent COVID-19. The sample consisted of peripheral blood. DNA of the CDR3: TGTGCCAGCAGTTCCCCCGGGGAGCAGTACTTC. Translated: CASSSPGEQYF.